This entry features one T cell receptor beta chain sequence. The CDR3 contains 15 residues. The germline gives CDR1 LGHDT, CDR2 YNNKEL (reference sequence). Between the trimmed V and J ends, which lost 4 bases and 0 bases, there was a span of 10 bases. The data stem from a study of blood T cell repertoires in COVID-19. Across the study: T cells, B-cell-depleted T cells, or PBMCs provided the cDNA or gDNA that served as material.

Generated by immunoSEQ multiplex PCR, the TCRdb table keeps only in-frame clones and is missing some. The sample consists of some 170,000 clones, more than 80% of them appearing once. This chain links TRBV3-1 (or the pseudogene TRBV3-2) with TRBJ2-1, with TRBD2 as a possible D gene (6 bases). The clonotype comes from a man aged 35-49 years who had recovered from COVID-19. Sequencing used PBMCs or T cells enriched from blood (not recorded which). Here the CDR3 DNA reads TGTGCCAGCAGCCCTCGCGGGGCCTCCTACAATGAGCAGTTCTTC. It is translated as CASSPRGASYNEQFF.